This entry describes one T cell receptor beta chain. Many counts were recorded for this clonotype. Its specific antigen is unknown. Per-base quality was not reported, and no clone a single base away is much larger than it. The data are from a study of T cell repertoires in cytomegalovirus infection (dated by TCRdb to between 2018 and 2020). Background for the entire study: The HLA type of each donor mattered for the analysis, because public TCR beta signatures pointed to carriage of CMV infection along with the matching HLA type.

This sample was sequenced with an Illumina HiSeq 1500. TCRdb reprocessing: public reads trimmed at Q25 with fastp, clones called with MiXCR, in-frame beta chains kept. Records with the same CDR3 protein are collapsed into one entry carrying the most frequent genes and DNA. This sample is represented by fewer than 300,000 distinct CDR3 sequences; more than 20% of them were singletons. Roughly 14% of the sample belongs to the ten largest clones. What the research found in general, with its limitations: The ex vivo response was dominated by HLA-C-restricted CMV-specific TCR beta clonotypes, which also provided the single most frequent clonotype in two of eight donors. In both this cohort and an independent roughly 360-donor cohort, the cumulative frequency of public TCR beta family members distinguished carriers of CMV infection plus the relevant HLA type.

Inclusive of the bounding cysteine and phenylalanine, the CDR3 is 15 residues long. Only the CDR3 portion is preserved as DNA: 45 bases, with reading frame beginning at the first base. CDR1 and CDR2 (SGHTA, FQGNSA) derive from the germline V gene. Relative to germline, V is missing 5 bases and J is missing 7 bases, with 6 bases of the junction outside any gene match. The sample consisted of PBMCs. The receptor chain draws on TRBV7-2 and TRBJ2-2; TRBD2 lines up with 11 middle nucleotides. This TCR came from a human donor in good health (CMV status not recorded). Some clones in this sample may be carry-over from other donors' samples. The encoded CDR3 is CASSPRLAGSGELFF. The bases are TGTGCCAGCAGCCCCAGACTAGCGGGGAGCGGGGAGCTGTTTTTT.